The source of this T cell receptor (beta chain) is a study of shared clonotypes between healthy human individuals. Comment on this clone: The sample carries other DNA sequences with the same CDR3.

Caucasian adults living in Nashville, Tennessee, provided all samples. It was across several immunoSEQ plates that each subset's genomic DNA was evenly split. Approximately 32,000 T cell genomes, or roughly 300 ng DNA, went into unsorted PBMC replicate PCRs. Unsorted PBMC DNA underwent sequencing on ten immunoSEQ deep assay plates. Measured with immunoSEQ multiplex PCR; TCRdb has only the in-frame clones, and not every one. The table shows about 470,000 clones, with about 76% occurring only once. Losses at the gene ends were 4 bases for V and 5 bases for J; bases not matched to a gene: 2. Looked up from germline, CDR1 is SGHRS and CDR2 is YFSETQ. The length of the CDR3 is 13 residues.

The gene calls are TRBV5-1 and TRBJ2-5; 10 nucleotides agree with TRBD2. The source of this sequence is a woman aged 40 to 50 in good health. Some clones in this sample may be carry-over from other donors' samples. The material sequenced was PBMCs. This CDR3 is CASSPTSGETQYF. CDR3 sequence (DNA): TGCGCCAGCAGCCCGACTAGCGGGGAGACCCAGTACTTC.